The subject of this entry is one T cell receptor (beta chain). Its antigen is not known. The germline CDR1 and CDR2 sequences are SGHNT and YENEEA. V was trimmed by 1 base and J by 2 bases, leaving 16 bases between them. The CDR3 sequence is 17 residues long. Once sorted, every population was more than 98% pure. All of the isolated RNA was reverse transcribed, so expressed TCRB transcripts were sequenced. TCRdb keeps only in-frame clones here, not all; method: immunoSEQ multiplex PCR. The sample shows more than 350,000 clones, over 10% of them seen only once. The record originates from a study of beta chain features in type 1 diabetes. Study overall: Patients looked much like healthy donors when it came to age, gender and cell yields. Study-wide findings and caveats: A greater similarity of naive, central memory and Treg TCRB repertoires was seen among patients than among healthy donors. A potential influence of HLA type upon TCRB rearrangement remained unresolved herein.

V usage is TRBV11-3 and J usage is TRBJ2-3; maybe TRBD2 (5 bases). The sequence came from a woman under 30 in good health. Sample: naive CD4+ T cells from blood. CDR3 sequence (DNA): TGTGCCAGCAGCTTAGTCCGGGCCCGGGATATCACAGATACGCAGTATTTT. It is translated as CASSLVRARDITDTQYF.